What follows is one T cell receptor beta chain and its context. The target antigen is unknown. The germline CDR1 and CDR2 sequences are LGHDT and YNNKEL (reference sequence). Germline trimming cut 1 base from V and 5 bases from J; bases unmatched to any gene: 4. The CDR3 consists of 14 residues. This sample stems from a study of T-cell memory formation after mild COVID-19. Overall study results and limits: Clones shrinking from day 15 to 85 showed even CD4/CD8 mixes; later expanders tilted CD4+.

TCRdb processed the 5' RACE reads anew with MiXCR; each CDR3 protein has one entry. Of over 350,000 distinct CDR3 sequences in the sample, 20% to 25% were seen once. Sequences were obtained from PBMCs or a T cell subset sorted from them (not recorded which). The V call is TRBV3-1, the J call TRBJ2-7, with TRBD1 identical over 8 bases. The receptor's source is an adult woman who had mild COVID-19 (a few samples of this study predate the infection). Cell type and time point are not known. CDR3 sequence (DNA): TGTGCCAGCAGCCAAGGGGACAGGTCCGACGAGCAGTACTTC. Translating gives CASSQGDRSDEQYF.